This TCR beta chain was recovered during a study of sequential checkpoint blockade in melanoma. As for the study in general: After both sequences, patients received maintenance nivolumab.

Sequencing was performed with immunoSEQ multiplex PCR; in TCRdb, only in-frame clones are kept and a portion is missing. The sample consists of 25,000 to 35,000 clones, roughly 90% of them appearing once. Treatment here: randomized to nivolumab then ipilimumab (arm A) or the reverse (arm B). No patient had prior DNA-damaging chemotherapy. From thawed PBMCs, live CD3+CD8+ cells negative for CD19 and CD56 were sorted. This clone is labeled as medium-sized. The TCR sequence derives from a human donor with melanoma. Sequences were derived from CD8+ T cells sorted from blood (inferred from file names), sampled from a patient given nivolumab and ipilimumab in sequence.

The DNA of the CDR3 is TGTGCCAGCAGCCCCATACTAGCTGATGGGGTTTACGAGCAGTACTTC. It encodes CASSPILADGVYEQYF. The V call is TRBV4-2, the J call TRBJ2-7; TRBD2 is a possible D gene (6 bases). The V gene lost 4 bases and the J gene lost 4 bases, with 20 bases spanning the gap. The CDR3 has 16 amino acids. Germline V gene lookup returns CDR1 LGHNA and CDR2 YNFKEQ.